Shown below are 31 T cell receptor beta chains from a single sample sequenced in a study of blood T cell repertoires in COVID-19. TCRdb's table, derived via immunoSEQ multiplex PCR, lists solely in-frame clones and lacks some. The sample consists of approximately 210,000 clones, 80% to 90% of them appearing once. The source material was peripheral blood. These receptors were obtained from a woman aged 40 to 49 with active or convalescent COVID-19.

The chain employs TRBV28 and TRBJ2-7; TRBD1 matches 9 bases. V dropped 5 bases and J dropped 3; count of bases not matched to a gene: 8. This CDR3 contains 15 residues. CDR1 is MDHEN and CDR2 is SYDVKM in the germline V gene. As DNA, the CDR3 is TGTGCCAGCAGTAGCACAGGGGGCTACGTCTACGAGCAGTACTTC. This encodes CASSSTGGYVYEQYF.

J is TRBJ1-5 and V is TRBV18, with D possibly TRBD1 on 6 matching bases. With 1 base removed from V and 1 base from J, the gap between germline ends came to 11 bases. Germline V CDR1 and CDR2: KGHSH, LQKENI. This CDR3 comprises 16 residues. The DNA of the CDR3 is TGTGCCAGCTCACCACGGTTTCAGGGGAGCAATCAGCCCCAGCATTTT. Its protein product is CASSPRFQGSNQPQHF.

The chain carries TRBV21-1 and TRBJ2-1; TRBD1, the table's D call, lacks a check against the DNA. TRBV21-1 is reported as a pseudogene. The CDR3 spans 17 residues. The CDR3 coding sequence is TGTGCCAGCAGCAAAAGGGGCAGGGGGTACTCCTACAATGAGCAGTTCTTC. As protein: CASSKRGRGYSYNEQFF.

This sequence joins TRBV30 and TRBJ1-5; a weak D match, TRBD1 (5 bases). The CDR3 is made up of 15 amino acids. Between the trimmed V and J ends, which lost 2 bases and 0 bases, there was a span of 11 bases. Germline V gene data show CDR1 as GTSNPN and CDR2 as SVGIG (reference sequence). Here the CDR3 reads CAWSPTANSNQPQHF. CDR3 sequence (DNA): TGTGCCTGGAGTCCGACAGCAAATAGCAATCAGCCCCAGCATTTT.

The chain's CDR3 is CASSPLAGGLYNEQFF. CDR3 nucleotide sequence: TGTGCCAGCAGCCCGCTAGCGGGAGGCCTCTACAATGAGCAGTTCTTC. J is TRBJ2-1 and V is TRBV7-6, with TRBD2 matching 11 bases. Germline loops: CDR1 SGHVS, CDR2 FNYEAQ. The CDR3 totals 16 residues. Trimming cost V 5 bases and J 3 bases; bases outside gene matches: 6.

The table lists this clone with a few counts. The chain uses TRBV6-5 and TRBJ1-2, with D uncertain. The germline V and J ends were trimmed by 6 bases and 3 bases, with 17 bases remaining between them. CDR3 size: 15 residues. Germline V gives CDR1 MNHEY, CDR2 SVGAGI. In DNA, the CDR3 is TGTGCCAGCAGGATAAGCAGCGTTAACTACTATGGCTACACCTTC. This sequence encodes CASRISSVNYYGYTF.

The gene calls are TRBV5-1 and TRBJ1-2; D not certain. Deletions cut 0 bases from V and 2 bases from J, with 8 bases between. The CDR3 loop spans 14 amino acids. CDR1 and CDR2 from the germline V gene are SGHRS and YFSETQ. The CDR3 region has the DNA TGCGCCAGCAGCTTGGCTGGGCCAAACTATGGCTACACCTTC. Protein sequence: CASSLAGPNYGYTF.

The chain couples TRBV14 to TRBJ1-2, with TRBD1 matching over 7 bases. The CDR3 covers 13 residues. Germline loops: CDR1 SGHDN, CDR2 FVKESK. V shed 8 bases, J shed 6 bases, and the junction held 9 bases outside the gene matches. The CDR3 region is CASSRDSYDGYTF. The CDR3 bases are TGTGCCAGCTCCCGGGACAGTTATGATGGCTACACCTTC.

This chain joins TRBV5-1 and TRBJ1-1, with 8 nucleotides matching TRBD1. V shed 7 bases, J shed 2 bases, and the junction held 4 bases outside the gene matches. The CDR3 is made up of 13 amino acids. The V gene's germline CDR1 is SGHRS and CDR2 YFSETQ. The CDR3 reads CASHRGRNTEAFF. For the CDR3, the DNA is TGCGCCAGCCACAGGGGGAGAAACACTGAAGCTTTCTTT.

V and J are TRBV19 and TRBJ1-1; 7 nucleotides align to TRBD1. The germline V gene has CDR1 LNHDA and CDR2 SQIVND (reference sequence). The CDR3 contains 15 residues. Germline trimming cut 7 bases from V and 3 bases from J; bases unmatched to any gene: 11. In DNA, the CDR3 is TGTGCCAGTAAGTGGGCGGATCAGGGGGACACTGAAGCTTTCTTT. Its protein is CASKWADQGDTEAFF. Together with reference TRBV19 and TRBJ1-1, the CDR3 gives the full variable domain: DGGITQSPKYLFRKEGQNVTLSCEQNLNHDAMYWYRQDPGQGLRLIYYSQIVNDFQKGDIAEGYSVSREKKESFPLTVTSAQKNPTAFYLCASKWADQGDTEAFFGQGTRLTVV.

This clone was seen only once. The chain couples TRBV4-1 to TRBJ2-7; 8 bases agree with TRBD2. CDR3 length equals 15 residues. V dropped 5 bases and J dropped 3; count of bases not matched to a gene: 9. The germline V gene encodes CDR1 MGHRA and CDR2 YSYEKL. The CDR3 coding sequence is TGCGCCAGCAGCACCCAGCGGGAGAGAGGCTACGAGCAGTACTTC. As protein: CASSTQRERGYEQYF.

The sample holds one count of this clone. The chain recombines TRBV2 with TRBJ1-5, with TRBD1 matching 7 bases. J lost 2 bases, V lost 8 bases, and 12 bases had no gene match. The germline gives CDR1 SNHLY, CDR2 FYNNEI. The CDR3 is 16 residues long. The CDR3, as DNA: TGTGCCAGCCGTCGACGTGAGGGGGCTGGCAATCAGCCCCAGCATTTT. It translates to CASRRREGAGNQPQHF.

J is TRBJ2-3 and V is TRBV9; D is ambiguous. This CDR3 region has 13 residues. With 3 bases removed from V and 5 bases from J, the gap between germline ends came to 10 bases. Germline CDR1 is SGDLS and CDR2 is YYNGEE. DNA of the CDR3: TGTGCCAGCAGCGCACGAGAGGTAGATACGCAGTATTTT. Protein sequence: CASSAREVDTQYF.

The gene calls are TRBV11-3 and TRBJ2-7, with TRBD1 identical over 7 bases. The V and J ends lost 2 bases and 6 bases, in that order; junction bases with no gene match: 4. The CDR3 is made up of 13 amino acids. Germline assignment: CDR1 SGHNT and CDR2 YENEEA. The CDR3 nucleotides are TGTGCCAGCAGCTTACGCAGACAGGGCGAGCAGTACTTC. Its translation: CASSLRRQGEQYF.

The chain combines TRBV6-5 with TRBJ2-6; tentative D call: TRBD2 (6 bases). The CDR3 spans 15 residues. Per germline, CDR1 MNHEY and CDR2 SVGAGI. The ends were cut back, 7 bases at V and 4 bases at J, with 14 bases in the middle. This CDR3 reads CASNGGAGGANVLTF. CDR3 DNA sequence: TGTGCCAGCAACGGAGGGGCAGGGGGGGCCAACGTCCTGACTTTC.

The CDR3 DNA reads TGCGCCAGCAGCCTTACAGCCAACACTGAAGCTTTCTTT. Protein: CASSLTANTEAFF. This chain joins TRBV5-1 and TRBJ1-1; D call uncertain. This CDR3 is built from 13 residues. The V end was cut by 4 bases, the J end by 2 bases, with 9 bases between. Germline CDR1 SGHRS, CDR2 YFSETQ.

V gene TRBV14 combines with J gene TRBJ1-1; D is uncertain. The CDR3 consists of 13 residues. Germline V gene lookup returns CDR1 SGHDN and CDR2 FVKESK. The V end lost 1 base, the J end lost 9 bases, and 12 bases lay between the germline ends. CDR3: CASSQVSRDQAFF. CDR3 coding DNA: TGTGCCAGCAGCCAAGTTTCGAGGGATCAAGCTTTCTTT.

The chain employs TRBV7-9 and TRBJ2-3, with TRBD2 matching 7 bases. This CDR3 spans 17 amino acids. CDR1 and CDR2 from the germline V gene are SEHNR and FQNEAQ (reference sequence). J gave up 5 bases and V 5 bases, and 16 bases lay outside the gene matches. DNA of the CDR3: TGTGCCAGCAGCCCGCTAGGTCCTAGCGGCACCATAGATACGCAGTATTTT. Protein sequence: CASSPLGPSGTIDTQYF.

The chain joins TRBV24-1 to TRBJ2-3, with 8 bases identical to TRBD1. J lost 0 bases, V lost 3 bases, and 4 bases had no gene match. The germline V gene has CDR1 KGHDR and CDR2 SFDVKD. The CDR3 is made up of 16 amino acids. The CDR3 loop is CATSDPTGASTDTQYF. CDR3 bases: TGTGCCACCAGTGATCCGACAGGGGCCAGCACAGATACGCAGTATTTT.

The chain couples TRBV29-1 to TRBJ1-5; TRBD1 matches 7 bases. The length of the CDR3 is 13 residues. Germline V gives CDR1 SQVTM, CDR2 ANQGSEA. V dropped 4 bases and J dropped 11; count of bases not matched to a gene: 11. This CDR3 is CSVVSRADRSQHF. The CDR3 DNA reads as TGCAGCGTTGTGAGTCGGGCGGACAGGTCCCAGCATTTT.

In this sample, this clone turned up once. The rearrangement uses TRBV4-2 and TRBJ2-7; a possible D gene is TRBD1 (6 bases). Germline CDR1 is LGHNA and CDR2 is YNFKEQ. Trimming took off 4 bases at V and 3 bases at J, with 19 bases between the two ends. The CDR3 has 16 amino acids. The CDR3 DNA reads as TGTGCCAGCAGCCGAGGGGAATCCGGGACAAACTACGAGCAGTACTTC. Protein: CASSRGESGTNYEQYF.

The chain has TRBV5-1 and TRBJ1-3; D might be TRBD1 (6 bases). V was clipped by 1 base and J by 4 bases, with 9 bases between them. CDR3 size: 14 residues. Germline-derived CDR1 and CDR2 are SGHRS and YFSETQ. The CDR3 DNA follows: TGCGCCAGCAGCTTGACAGGGCGCGGAAACACCATATATTTT. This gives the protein CASSLTGRGNTIYF.

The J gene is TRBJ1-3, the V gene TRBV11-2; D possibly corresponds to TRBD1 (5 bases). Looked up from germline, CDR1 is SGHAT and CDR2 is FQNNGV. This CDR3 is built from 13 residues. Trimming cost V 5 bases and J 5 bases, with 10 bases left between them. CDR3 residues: CASSATGRNTIYF. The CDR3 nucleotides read TGTGCCAGCAGCGCAACAGGTAGAAACACCATATATTTT. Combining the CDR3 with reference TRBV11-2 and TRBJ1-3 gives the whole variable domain EAGVAQSPRYKIIEKRQSVAFWCNPISGHATLYWYQQILGQGPKLLIQFQNNGVVDDSQLPKDRFSAERLKGVDSTLKIQPAKLEDSAVYLCASSATGRNTIYFGEGSWLTVV.

DNA for the CDR3: TGTGCCATCGAGGCAGCTACCTACAATGAGCAGTTCTTC. Protein product: CAIEAATYNEQFF. The chain links TRBV10-3 to TRBJ2-1; D gene uncertain. The CDR3 spans 13 residues. Looked up from germline, CDR1 is ENHRY and CDR2 is SYGVKD. Between the trimmed V and J ends, which lost 8 bases and 2 bases, there was a span of 10 bases.

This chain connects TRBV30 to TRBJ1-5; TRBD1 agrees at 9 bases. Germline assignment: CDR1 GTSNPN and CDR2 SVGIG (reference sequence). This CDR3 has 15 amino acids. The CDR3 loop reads CGKMNRGQGSQPQHF. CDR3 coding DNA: TGTGGAAAAATGAACCGGGGACAGGGTAGTCAGCCCCAGCATTTT. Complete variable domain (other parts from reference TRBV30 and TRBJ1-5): SQTIHQWPATLVQPVGSPLSLECTVEGTSNPNLYWYRQAAGRGLQLLFYSVGIGQISSEVPQNLSASRPQDRQFILSSKKLLLSDSGFYLCGKMNRGQGSQPQHFGDGTRLSIL.

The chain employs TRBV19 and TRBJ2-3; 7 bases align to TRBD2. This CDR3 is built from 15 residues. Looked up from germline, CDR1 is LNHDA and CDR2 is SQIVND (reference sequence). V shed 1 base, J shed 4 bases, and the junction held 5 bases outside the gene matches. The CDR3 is CASSIGGRAPDTQYF. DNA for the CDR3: TGTGCCAGTAGTATAGGAGGGAGGGCCCCAGATACGCAGTATTTT.

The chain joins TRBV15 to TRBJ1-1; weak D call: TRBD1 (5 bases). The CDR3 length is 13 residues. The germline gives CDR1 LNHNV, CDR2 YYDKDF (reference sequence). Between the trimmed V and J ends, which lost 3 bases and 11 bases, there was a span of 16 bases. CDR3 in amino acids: CATSRSIQGGAFF. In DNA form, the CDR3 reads TGTGCCACCAGCAGGTCGATTCAGGGCGGCGCTTTCTTT.

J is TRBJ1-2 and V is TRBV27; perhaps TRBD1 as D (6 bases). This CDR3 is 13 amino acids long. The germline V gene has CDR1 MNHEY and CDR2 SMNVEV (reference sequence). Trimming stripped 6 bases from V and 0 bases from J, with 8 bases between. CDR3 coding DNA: TGTGCCAGCAGCCCAGGGGCTAACTATGGCTACACCTTC. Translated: CASSPGANYGYTF.

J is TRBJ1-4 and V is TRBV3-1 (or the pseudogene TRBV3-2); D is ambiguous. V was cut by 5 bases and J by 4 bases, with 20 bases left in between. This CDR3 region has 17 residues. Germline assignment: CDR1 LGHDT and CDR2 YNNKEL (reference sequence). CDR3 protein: CASSLTLDSAGNEKLFF. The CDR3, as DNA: TGTGCCAGCAGCTTAACCCTGGACTCCGCCGGTAATGAAAAACTGTTTTTT.

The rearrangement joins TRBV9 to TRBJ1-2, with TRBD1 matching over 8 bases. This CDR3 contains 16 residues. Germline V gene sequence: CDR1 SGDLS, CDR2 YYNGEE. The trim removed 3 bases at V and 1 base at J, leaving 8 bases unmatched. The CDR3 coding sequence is TGTGCCAGCAGCGATCTGAGGACAGGGATTAACTATGGCTACACCTTC. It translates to CASSDLRTGINYGYTF.

This CDR3 reads CASSQGSSGETQYF. In DNA, the CDR3 is TGCGCCAGCAGCCAAGGCAGTTCGGGGGAGACCCAGTACTTC. The genes are TRBV4-1 and TRBJ2-5, with D possibly being TRBD2 (5 bases). The CDR3 spans 14 residues. Per germline, CDR1 MGHRA and CDR2 YSYEKL. The ends were cut back, 1 base at V and 5 bases at J, with 11 bases in the middle.